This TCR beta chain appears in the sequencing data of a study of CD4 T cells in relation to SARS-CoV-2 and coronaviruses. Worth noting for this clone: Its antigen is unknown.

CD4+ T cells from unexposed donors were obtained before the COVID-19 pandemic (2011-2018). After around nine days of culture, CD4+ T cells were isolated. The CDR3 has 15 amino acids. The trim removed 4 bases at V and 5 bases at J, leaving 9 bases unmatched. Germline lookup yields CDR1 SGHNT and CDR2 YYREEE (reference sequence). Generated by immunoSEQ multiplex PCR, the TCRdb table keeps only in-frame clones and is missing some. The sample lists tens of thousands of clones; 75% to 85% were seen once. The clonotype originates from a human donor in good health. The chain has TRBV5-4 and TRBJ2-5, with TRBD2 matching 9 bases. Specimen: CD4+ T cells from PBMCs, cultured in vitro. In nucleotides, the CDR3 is TGTGCCAGCAGCGCGGGGGGGGCAGAGGAGGAGACCCAGTACTTC. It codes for CASSAGGAEEETQYF.